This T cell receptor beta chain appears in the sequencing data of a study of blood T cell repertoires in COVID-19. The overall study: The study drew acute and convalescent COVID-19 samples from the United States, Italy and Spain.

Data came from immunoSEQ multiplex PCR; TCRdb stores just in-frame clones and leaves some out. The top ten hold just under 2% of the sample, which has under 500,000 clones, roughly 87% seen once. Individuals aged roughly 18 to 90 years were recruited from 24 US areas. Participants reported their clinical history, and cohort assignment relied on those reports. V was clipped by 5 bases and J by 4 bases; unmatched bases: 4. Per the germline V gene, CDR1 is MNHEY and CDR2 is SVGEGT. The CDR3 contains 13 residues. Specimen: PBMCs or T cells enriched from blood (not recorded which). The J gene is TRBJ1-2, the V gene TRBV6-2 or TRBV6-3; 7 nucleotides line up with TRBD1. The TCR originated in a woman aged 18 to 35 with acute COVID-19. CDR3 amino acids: CASSRGQTYGYTF. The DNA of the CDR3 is TGTGCCAGCAGTCGGGGACAGACCTATGGCTACACCTTC.